The text below deals with one T cell receptor (beta chain). This clonotype was counted many times. Its antigen is currently not known. No base quality values were provided; no much bigger clone lies one nucleotide off. The 40 or so donors, aged roughly 6 to 100 years, were systemically healthy Caucasian individuals from Russia. Ten milliliters of peripheral blood were collected from each donor into EDTA-treated Vacutainer tubes. Ficoll-Paque density-gradient centrifugation was used to isolate PBMCs, with at least 7 million per sample. Trizol reagent was used to extract total RNA from PBMCs, with at least 5 micrograms per sample. For every donor, flow cytometry on a PBMC aliquot measured the percentage of naive CD45RAhigh/CD27high T cells. This record comes from a study of blood T cells in healthy people across ages (dated by TCRdb to about 2015). Broadly, across the study: In model experiments, template switching captured roughly one uniquely barcoded TCR beta cDNA molecule for every two T cells. The donors were split into four age groups: young (average around 15 years), middle-aged (about 40), aged (approximately 59) and long-lived (about 74). To avoid experimental bias, donors of different ages were distributed randomly across sequencing lanes. To track age-related changes in TCR beta repertoire diversity, the study relied on deep sequencing normalized with unique cDNA molecular identifiers. Two additional independent replicas of 1 million unique cDNA reads from the same blood draw were analyzed for two donors (one aged 18 to 30 and one aged 80 or older).

Points the paper makes about the study in general: Observed TCR beta diversity per million T cells fell roughly linearly with age, and a significant reduction was already apparent by age about 38. Estimates of total diversity from one million sequenced T cells were regarded as lower bounds and underestimates. The percentage of naive T cells measured by flow cytometry correlated strongly with observed TCR beta diversity. Because donor CMV infection status was unknown, age-related changes in expanded clonotypes were potentially confounded. Since profiling was done on bulk unsorted PBMCs, naive and antigen-experienced compartments could not be conclusively compared. Compared with the aged group, more naive CD4+ T cells, fewer expanded clones and increased TCR diversity were shown by the long-lived group, suggesting age selection.

Between the V and J ends, shortened by 0 bases and 8 bases respectively, the junction contains 10 bases. There are 12 amino acids in the CDR3, from cysteine to phenylalanine inclusive. CDR3 DNA only is kept here, 36 bases in frame from base 1. The CDR1 and CDR2 encoded by the germline V gene (reference sequence) are DFQATT and SNEGSKA. Libraries were made using 5' RACE. Sequencing instrument: Illumina HiSeq 2500. A second PCR of roughly 7 to 12 cycles was run with a J-beta primer mix and a sample-barcoded 5' primer. A unique molecular identifier was introduced onto each TCR beta cDNA molecule by a template-switch 5' adaptor carrying 12 random nucleotides. Each sample yielded at least 2.5 million CDR3-containing paired-end reads. All of the RNA was converted into first-strand cDNA using the Mint cDNA synthesis kit, with a TRBC-specific oligonucleotide serving as the primer. Following uracil-DNA glycosylase treatment, a first 18-cycle PCR with universal primers M1SS and BC2_uni_R was performed on all cDNA. The authors' pipeline ran thus. Each sample was normalized by randomly selecting 1 million high-quality reads, each carrying a distinct molecular identifier. Reads with shared molecular identifiers were discarded instead of being binned into consensus sequences. MiTCR, set to a Q25 quality threshold and the strictest error-elimination algorithm, was used for CDR3 identification, clonotype clustering and error correction. Lower-bound total TCR beta diversity was estimated with a nonparametric unseen species model using Euler transformation. The raw public data were reprocessed by TCRdb itself: fastp quality trimming at Q25, MiXCR clonotype calling, in-frame beta chains only. One record per CDR3 amino acid sequence lists the most common genes and DNA. TCRdb, rather than the study authors, made the V and J calls. The sample table records around 850,000 distinct CDR3 sequences; around 36% of these occur just once. 10% to 15% of the sample is held by the ten biggest clonotypes.

The chain links TRBV20-1 with TRBJ1-1, and possibly TRBD1, on 6 matching bases. This receptor was taken from a man aged 18 to 30 in good health. Sample: blood. The nucleotides read TGCAGTGCTAGAGACACAGGGAGAGAAGCTTTCTTT. It translates to CSARDTGREAFF.